This is a list of T cell receptor beta chains from one sample in a study of shared clonotypes between healthy human individuals. The assay was immunoSEQ multiplex PCR, and TCRdb's table has in-frame clones only and misses some. Here the sample spans roughly 1,600,000 clones, approximately 98.5% being singletons. The material sequenced was naive CD4+ T cells sorted from blood. These receptors all come from a man aged 25-40 years in good health. The CDR3 runs from the conserved cysteine through the conserved F or W. D genes are given only for firm matches. Only some rows state a clone size, as once, few, many or a class for expanded clones.

V gene	D gene	clone size	J gene	CDR3 DNA	CDR3 protein
TRBV10-1	.	.	TRBJ2-7	TGCGCCAGCAGTGAGTCGGGATACGAGCAGTACTTC	CASSESGYEQYF
TRBV12-5	.	.	TRBJ2-6	TGTGCTAGTGGTTTTTCTGGGGCCAACGTCCTGACTTTC	CASGFSGANVLTF
TRBV9	TRBD2	once	TRBJ2-3	TGTGCCAGCAGCCCTAGGGGGACTAGCGGCACAGATACGCAGTATTTT	CASSPRGTSGTDTQYF
TRBV5-5	TRBD1	.	TRBJ2-7	TGTGCCAGCAGCTGGACCGGGACAGCCACCTACGAGCAGTACTTC	CASSWTGTATYEQYF
TRBV15	.	.	TRBJ1-2	TGTGCCACCAGCAGAATCTTCGACGCTAGCTATGGCTACACCTTC	CATSRIFDASYGYTF
TRBV18	TRBD2	.	TRBJ2-1	TGTGCCAGCTCACCAATCCTTCCCGCCAGCGGGAGGGTAAACAATGAGCAGTTCTTC	CASSPILPASGRVNNEQFF
TRBV19	.	.	TRBJ2-5	TGTGCCAGTAGTATAGCCAGGGAACCTCTCCACTTC	CASSIAREPLHF
TRBV7-8	.	.	TRBJ2-7	TGTGCCAGCAGCGTAGCCGGGACACAGACCTACGAGCAGTACTTC	CASSVAGTQTYEQYF
TRBV5-1	TRBD1	.	TRBJ1-4	TGCGCCAGCAGCTCTGGGGGACAGGGCTTTGAAAAACTGTTTTTT	CASSSGGQGFEKLFF
TRBV5-1	TRBD1	.	TRBJ2-1	TGCGCCAGCAGCTTGGGATTTAGGGACAGCTCCTACAATGAGCAGTTCTTC	CASSLGFRDSSYNEQFF
TRBV5-5	.	.	TRBJ1-5	TGTGCCAGCAGCTTGGAAGGGTTAGGGCAGCCCCAGCATTTT	CASSLEGLGQPQHF
TRBV10-1	.	once	TRBJ1-4	TGCGCCAGCAGTGAGTTCCAGGGACAAAAACTGTTTTTT	CASSEFQGQKLFF
TRBV9	.	.	TRBJ2-2	TGTGCCAGCAGCGTAGTCCCCGGGGAGCTGTTTTTT	CASSVVPGELFF
TRBV4-3	.	.	TRBJ1-4	TGCGCCAGCAGCCAAGGATACGGGTATGAAAAACTGTTTTTT	CASSQGYGYEKLFF
TRBV29-1	TRBD1	.	TRBJ1-2	TGCAGCGTCCACAGTCGGGACAGCCGCTATGGCTACACCTTC	CSVHSRDSRYGYTF
TRBV9	TRBD2	.	TRBJ2-2	TGTGCCAGCAGCCGTAGTTTTAGCGGGAGGGCCGACACCGGGGAGCTGTTTTTT	CASSRSFSGRADTGELFF
TRBV20-1	.	.	TRBJ1-1	TGCAGTGCTAGATGGTCCACTGAAGCTTTCTTT	CSARWSTEAFF
TRBV18	.	.	TRBJ2-3	TGTGCCAGCAACCGGGACCGGGATGGGGATACGCAGTATTTT	CASNRDRDGDTQYF
TRBV9	TRBD1	.	TRBJ2-5	TGTGCCAGCAGTGACCGACTGACAGGGGAGACCCAGTACTTC	CASSDRLTGETQYF
TRBV6-1	TRBD2	.	TRBJ2-7	TGTGCCAGCAGCGAGAGCGGGAGGACCTACGAGCAGTACTTC	CASSESGRTYEQYF
TRBV2	.	once	TRBJ2-7	TGTGCCAGCAGGGACGACGGACTCGAGCAGTACTTC	CASRDDGLEQYF
TRBV5-1	TRBD2	once	TRBJ2-6	TGCGCCAGCAGCCCGAGACTAGCGGGAAGCCCTGGGGCCAACGTCCTGACTTTC	CASSPRLAGSPGANVLTF
TRBV9	TRBD1	.	TRBJ2-7	TGTGCCAGCGGGACAGAACGCTACGAGCAGTACTTC	CASGTERYEQYF
TRBV18	TRBD2	.	TRBJ2-3	TGTGCCAGCTCACCATCTCTAGCGGGAGGCCTTAGAGGGGCAGATACGCAGTATTTT	CASSPSLAGGLRGADTQYF
TRBV6-6	TRBD1	.	TRBJ2-7	TGTGCCAGCTCCCCCGGGACAGGAACGACCTACGAGCAGTACTTC	CASSPGTGTTYEQYF
TRBV7-9	TRBD2	.	TRBJ2-1	TGTGCCAGCAGCGCTCCGGGACTAGCGGGAGTATTCAATGAGCAGTTCTTC	CASSAPGLAGVFNEQFF
TRBV6-5	TRBD2	.	TRBJ2-7	TGTGCCAGCAGTCAGGGGACTAGCGGGGCTGTCGAGCAGTACTTC	CASSQGTSGAVEQYF
TRBV7-9	TRBD2	.	TRBJ2-7	TGTGCCAGCAGCTCGGTGGGTTGGCGGGAGGACTCCTACGAGCAGTACTTC	CASSSVGWREDSYEQYF